The 21 T cell receptor beta chains below come from one sample, sequenced in a study of blood T cell repertoires in COVID-19. Profiling relied on immunoSEQ multiplex PCR, and the TCRdb table lists in-frame clones only, not all of them. The sample yields approximately 210,000 clones, 80% to 90% seen once. The sequencing sample was made of peripheral blood. Every receptor here comes from a woman of 80 years or more with COVID-19, enrolled during active disease.

The V and J genes are TRBV7-8 and TRBJ1-5, with TRBD1 matching 11 bases. CDR3 size: 17 residues. Germline-derived CDR1 and CDR2 are SGHVS and FQNEAQ. Trimming cost V 1 base and J 0 bases; bases outside gene matches: 2. CDR3 sequence (DNA): TGTGCCAGCAGCTTAGGGACAGGGGGCGTTAGCAATCAGCCCCAGCATTTT. This sequence encodes CASSLGTGGVSNQPQHF.

This sequence joins TRBV5-1 and TRBJ2-1, with 10 positions matching TRBD1. The CDR3 loop spans 16 amino acids. Trimming removed 0 bases from V and 4 bases from J; junction bases left unmatched: 4. Germline CDR1 SGHRS, CDR2 YFSETQ. CDR3 protein: CASSLGQGAGYNEQFF. In DNA form, the CDR3 reads TGCGCCAGCAGCTTGGGACAGGGGGCTGGTTACAATGAGCAGTTCTTC.

This chain uses TRBV28 with TRBJ2-1; 7 bases fit TRBD2. The CDR3 length is 16 residues. Losses at the gene ends were 8 bases for V and 6 bases for J; bases not matched to a gene: 16. Germline values: CDR1 MDHEN, CDR2 SYDVKM. CDR3 in DNA: TGTGCCAGCCAAACAATTACGCGGGGGAACCTCAATGAGCAGTTCTTC. Protein product: CASQTITRGNLNEQFF.

The chain employs TRBV4-1 and TRBJ1-5; no clear D. The ends were cut back, 1 base at V and 7 bases at J, with 14 bases in the middle. There are 15 residues in the CDR3. Germline V lookup: CDR1 MGHRA, CDR2 YSYEKL. The CDR3 loop is CASSQVSGARQPQHF. CDR3 DNA: TGCGCCAGCAGCCAAGTATCGGGTGCTAGGCAGCCCCAGCATTTT.

This clone was counted a few times. The V gene is TRBV18, the J gene TRBJ1-2; TRBD1 matches 8 bases. Per germline, CDR1 KGHSH and CDR2 LQKENI. The CDR3 is 16 amino acids. V was clipped by 0 bases and J by 5 bases; unmatched bases: 8. The CDR3 DNA reads TGTGCCAGCTCACCACCTTCAGGGGGCACGGGGTATGGCTACACCTTC. It translates to CASSPPSGGTGYGYTF.

This CDR3 is CASSPRGGKNTEAFF. In DNA, the CDR3 is TGTGCCAGCTCACCCCGGGGCGGGAAGAACACTGAAGCTTTCTTT. This chain links TRBV18 with TRBJ1-1; tentatively, D is TRBD1 (5 bases). The germline V and J ends were trimmed by 3 bases and 1 base, with 12 bases remaining between them. The CDR3 is 15 residues long. Germline CDR1 reads KGHSH; CDR2 reads LQKENI. Full variable domain (rest looked up from reference TRBV18 and TRBJ1-1): NAGVMQNPRHLVRRRGQEARLRCSPMKGHSHVYWYRQLPEEGLKFMVYLQKENIIDESGMPKERFSAEFPKEGPSILRIQQVVRGDSAAYFCASSPRGGKNTEAFFGQGTRLTVV.

The rearrangement uses TRBV3-1 (or the pseudogene TRBV3-2) and TRBJ1-2, with D possibly matching TRBD1 (5 bases). Trimming pared 1 base from V and 8 bases from J, leaving 14 bases between. The CDR3 has 14 amino acids. The germline gives CDR1 LGHDT, CDR2 YNNKEL (reference sequence). The CDR3 spells CASSQVEGRRGYTF. In DNA form, the CDR3 reads TGTGCCAGCAGCCAAGTTGAGGGGAGGAGGGGCTACACCTTC.

The chain is built from TRBV5-1 and TRBJ1-4; tentative D call: TRBD1 (6 bases). The V gene lost 0 bases and the J gene lost 4 bases, with 10 bases spanning the gap. Germline CDR1 reads SGHRS; CDR2 reads YFSETQ. The length of the CDR3 is 15 residues. CDR3 nucleotide sequence: TGCGCCAGCAGCTTGGCACAGGGCGTTAATGAAAAACTGTTTTTT. As protein: CASSLAQGVNEKLFF.

This clone occurred once. The chain couples TRBV21-1 to TRBJ1-6. TRBV21-1 is a documented pseudogene. The CDR3 is 16 residues long. The CDR3 spells CASSKSPREKASPLHF. CDR3 bases: TGTGCCAGCAGCAAGTCGCCACGGGAGAAGGCTTCACCCCTCCACTTT.

The chain carries TRBV6-5 and TRBJ2-7; TRBD1 agrees at 10 bases. J was trimmed by 3 bases and V by 4 bases; bases with no gene match: 3. This CDR3 comprises 14 residues. Germline values: CDR1 MNHEY, CDR2 SVGAGI. Here the CDR3 reads CASSFRDRGYEQYV. The CDR3 DNA sequence: TGTGCCAGCAGTTTCCGGGACAGGGGCTACGAGCAGTACGTC.

Comment on this clone: The same CDR3 can be traced to other DNA sequences in this sample. This chain links TRBV7-9 with TRBJ2-5; 15 bases agree with TRBD2. V trimming: 11 bases; J trimming: 2 bases; junction bases outside the gene matches: 3. The CDR3 consists of 14 residues. CDR1 and CDR2 from the germline V gene are SEHNR and FQNEAQ (reference sequence). CDR3 sequence (DNA): TGTGCCGGAGGGACTAGCGGGGGGCAAGAGACCCAGTACTTC. Its translation is CAGGTSGGQETQYF.

This chain uses TRBV10-3 with TRBJ2-3; TRBD2 matches at 13 bases. This CDR3 has 16 amino acids. Germline CDR1 and CDR2: ENHRY and SYGVKD. The V and J ends lost 3 bases and 7 bases, in that order; junction bases with no gene match: 7. The CDR3, as DNA: TGTGCCATCAGTGACGCGACTAGCGGGGGGCCGAATACGCAGTATTTT. It yields the protein CAISDATSGGPNTQYF.

The chain links TRBV27 to TRBJ1-3, with 8 bases fitting TRBD1. Germline CDR1 MNHEY, CDR2 SMNVEV (reference sequence). There are 13 residues in the CDR3. J lost 3 bases, V lost 8 bases, and 3 bases had no gene match. CDR3 residues: CASVDRGGNTIYF. CDR3 nucleotide sequence: TGTGCCAGCGTCGACAGGGGTGGAAACACCATATATTTT.

The rearrangement uses TRBV28 and TRBJ1-1, with D uncertain. The V end was cut by 3 bases, the J end by 11 bases, with 13 bases between. Germline V gene sequence: CDR1 MDHEN, CDR2 SYDVKM. The CDR3 runs 12 residues. The CDR3 loop reads CASSFPGIGAFF. The CDR3, as DNA: TGTGCCAGCAGTTTTCCGGGGATCGGGGCTTTCTTT.

The J gene is TRBJ2-3, the V gene TRBV10-3; D ambiguous. V lost 4 bases to trimming and J lost 0 bases, with 11 bases between them. CDR3 length: 15 amino acids. CDR1 is ENHRY and CDR2 is SYGVKD in the germline V gene. The CDR3 loop reads CAISGSTRSTDTQYF. The CDR3 DNA reads as TGTGCCATCAGTGGGAGTACTCGAAGCACAGATACGCAGTATTTT.

The rearrangement joins TRBV28 to TRBJ2-1, with 15 bases aligning to TRBD2. CDR3 size: 16 residues. The V gene end was trimmed by 5 bases and the J gene end by 6 bases; junction bases not matched to a gene: 5. CDR1 and CDR2 (germline): MDHEN, SYDVKM. The CDR3 region has the DNA TGTGCCAGCAGTCCCGGGACTAGCGGGAGGATCAATGAGCAGTTCTTC. It is translated as CASSPGTSGRINEQFF.

The chain recombines TRBV27 with TRBJ1-6; 7 bases are a match to TRBD1. Germline V gene lookup returns CDR1 MNHEY and CDR2 SMNVEV (reference sequence). This CDR3 contains 15 residues. The junction had 10 bases not matched to a gene; V was cut back by 7 bases and J by 7 bases. CDR3 region: CASTPETGKNSPLHF. In nucleotides, the CDR3 is TGTGCCAGCACCCCGGAGACAGGGAAAAATTCACCCCTCCACTTT.

This sequence joins TRBV28 and TRBJ1-6, with TRBD1 matching 10 bases. The CDR3 covers 17 residues. Germline V gene data show CDR1 as MDHEN and CDR2 as SYDVKM. Trimming at V came to 3 bases and at J to 6 bases, leaving 8 bases not matched to a gene. For the CDR3, the DNA is TGTGCCAGCAGTTTCACCGGGACAGGGGCTGGTAATTCACCCCTCCACTTT. Translating gives CASSFTGTGAGNSPLHF.

The chain recombines TRBV24-1 with TRBJ1-1; possible D gene TRBD1, 5 bases. The CDR3 sequence is 15 residues long. The germline V and J ends were trimmed by 3 bases and 4 bases, with 14 bases remaining between them. CDR1 is KGHDR and CDR2 is SFDVKD in the germline V gene. The CDR3 loop reads CATSDTRGSFTEAFF. CDR3 bases: TGTGCCACCAGTGATACCCGGGGGTCGTTCACTGAAGCTTTCTTT.

This chain's CDR3 is CSGGAFNEQYV. In DNA, the CDR3 is TGCAGCGGGGGGGCCTTCAACGAGCAGTACGTC. V gene TRBV20-1 combines with J gene TRBJ2-7; 8 nucleotides agree with TRBD2. The CDR3 contains 11 residues. The germline gives CDR1 DFQATT, CDR2 SNEGSKA (reference sequence).

The chain is built from TRBV5-1 and TRBJ2-3, with D possibly matching TRBD2 (6 bases). Germline V gives CDR1 SGHRS, CDR2 YFSETQ. This CDR3 spans 17 amino acids. The V end was cut by 0 bases, the J end by 2 bases, with 16 bases between. The CDR3 protein is CASSLAWRGPITDTQYF. CDR3 DNA sequence: TGCGCCAGCAGCTTGGCGTGGCGGGGCCCGATCACAGATACGCAGTATTTT.